This TCR beta chain comes out of a study of T and B cells in COVID-19 patients. Study information: Recovered patients mostly had mild to moderate COVID-19 managed as outpatients. Of approximately 19 active-infection patients, 11 to 12 were critically ill with mechanical ventilation or extracorporeal membrane oxygenation. Of some 21 active-infection patients, roughly 18 carried comorbidities linked to unfavorable COVID-19 outcome. Broader study findings: Exclusive to the recovered cohort were 2,300 or so TCR clusters, around 30 of them with low generation probability.

The CDR3 is 15 residues long. Germline CDR1 and CDR2: SEHNR and FQNEAQ (reference sequence). Of note for this clonotype: The antigen is undetermined. Compared with germline, one end of the junction differs, possibly owing to a read error.

Multiplex PCR with BIOMED2 TRB-A/B primer pools amplified TRB rearrangements. TCRdb itself ran the multiplex PCR reads through MiXCR, one entry per CDR3 protein. The sample shows about 15,000 distinct CDR3 sequences, around a quarter of them seen only once. Each TRB amplification used about 250-550 ng of genomic DNA from blood. Sequences were obtained from blood. The clonotype originates from a human donor who had recovered from COVID-19. The gene calls are TRBV7-9 and TRBJ2-2, with 7 bases identical to TRBD1. The CDR3 DNA is TGTGCCAGCAGCCAACCGGGACAGAGAACCGGGGAGCTGTTCTTT. It translates to CASSQPGQRTGELFF.